This TCR beta chain was documented in a study of blood T cells in healthy people across ages. Germline V gene sequence: CDR1 DFQATT, CDR2 SNEGSKA (reference sequence). Trimming stripped 0 bases from V and 8 bases from J, with 17 bases between. The CDR3 extends over 16 amino acids. Notes on the study in general: Any conclusive comparison of naive versus antigen-experienced cells was prevented by using unsorted PBMCs.

A J-beta primer mix and a sample-barcoded 5' primer were used in a second PCR of roughly 6 to 12 cycles. Tagging of each cDNA molecule was performed by a template-switch adaptor with 12 random nucleotides. TCRdb re-analysed the 5' RACE reads in MiXCR, keeping a single row per CDR3 protein. The data show about 720,000 distinct CDR3 sequences, 20% to 25% seen once. Note on this clonotype: Its antigen is not known.

This chain connects TRBV20-1 to TRBJ1-6; D unclear. This receptor was taken from a man between 70 and 80 years old in good health. Sequenced material: blood. CDR3 amino acids: CSARDPRSWTDSPLHF. Here the CDR3 DNA reads TGCAGTGCTAGAGATCCCCGCTCATGGACGGATTCACCCCTCCACTTT.